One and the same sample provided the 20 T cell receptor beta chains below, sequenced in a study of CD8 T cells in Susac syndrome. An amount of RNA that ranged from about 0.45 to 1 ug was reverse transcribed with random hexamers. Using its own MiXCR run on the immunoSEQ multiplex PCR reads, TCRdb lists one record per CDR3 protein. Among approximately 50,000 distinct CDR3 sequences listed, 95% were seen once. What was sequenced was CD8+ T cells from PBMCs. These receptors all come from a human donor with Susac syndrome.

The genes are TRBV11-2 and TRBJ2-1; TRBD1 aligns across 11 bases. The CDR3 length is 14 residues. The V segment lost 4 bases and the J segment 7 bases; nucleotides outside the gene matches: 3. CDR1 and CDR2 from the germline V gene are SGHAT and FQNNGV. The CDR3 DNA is TGTGCCAGCAGCTCGAGGGACAGGGGGAATGAGCAGTTCTTC. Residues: CASSSRDRGNEQFF.

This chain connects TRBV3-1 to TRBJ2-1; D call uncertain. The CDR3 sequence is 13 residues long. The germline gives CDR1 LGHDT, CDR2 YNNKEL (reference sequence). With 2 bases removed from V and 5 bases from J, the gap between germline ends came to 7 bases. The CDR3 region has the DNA TGTGCCAGCAGCCAAACGGAGCACAATGAGCAGTTCTTC. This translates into CASSQTEHNEQFF.

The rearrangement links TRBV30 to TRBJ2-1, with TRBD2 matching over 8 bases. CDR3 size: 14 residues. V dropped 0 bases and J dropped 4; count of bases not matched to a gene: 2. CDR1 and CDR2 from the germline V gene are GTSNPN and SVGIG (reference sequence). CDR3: CAWSVGGGYNEQFF. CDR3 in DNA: TGTGCCTGGAGTGTCGGGGGGGGATACAATGAGCAGTTCTTC.

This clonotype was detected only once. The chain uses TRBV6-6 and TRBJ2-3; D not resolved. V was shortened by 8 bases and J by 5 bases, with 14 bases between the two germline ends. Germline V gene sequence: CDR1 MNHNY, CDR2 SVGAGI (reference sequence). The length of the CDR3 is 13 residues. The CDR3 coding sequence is TGTGCCAGCGGGTGGGCCGCGAAAGATACGCAGTATTTT. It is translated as CASGWAAKDTQYF.

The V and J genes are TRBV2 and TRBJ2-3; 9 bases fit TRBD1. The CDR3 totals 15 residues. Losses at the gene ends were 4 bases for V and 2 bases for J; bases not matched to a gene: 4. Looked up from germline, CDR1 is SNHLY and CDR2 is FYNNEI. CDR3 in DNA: TGTGCCAGCAGTGGGACAGGGGTAAACACAGATACGCAGTATTTT. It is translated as CASSGTGVNTDTQYF.

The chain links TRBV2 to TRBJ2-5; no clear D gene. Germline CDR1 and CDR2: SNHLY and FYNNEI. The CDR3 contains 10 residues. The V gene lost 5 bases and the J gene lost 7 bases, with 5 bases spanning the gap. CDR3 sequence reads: CASSRWTQYF. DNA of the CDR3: TGTGCCAGCAGTCGGTGGACCCAGTACTTC.

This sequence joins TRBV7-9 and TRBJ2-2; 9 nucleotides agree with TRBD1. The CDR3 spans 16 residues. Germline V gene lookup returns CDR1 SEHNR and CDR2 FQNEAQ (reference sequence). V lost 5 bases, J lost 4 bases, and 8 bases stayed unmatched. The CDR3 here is CASSPRTGASTGELFF. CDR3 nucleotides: TGTGCCAGCAGCCCCCGGACAGGGGCCAGCACCGGGGAGCTGTTTTTT. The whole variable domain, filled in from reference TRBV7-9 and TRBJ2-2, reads DTGVSQNPRHKITKRGQNVTFRCDPISEHNRLYWYRQTLGQGPEFLTYFQNEAQLEKSRLLSDRFSAERPKGSFSTLEIQRTEQGDSAMYLCASSPRTGASTGELFFGEGSRLTVL.

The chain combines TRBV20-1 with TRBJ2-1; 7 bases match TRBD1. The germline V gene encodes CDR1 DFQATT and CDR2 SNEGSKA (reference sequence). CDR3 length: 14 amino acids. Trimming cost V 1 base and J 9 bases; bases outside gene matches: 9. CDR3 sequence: CSARVRTGEPEQFF. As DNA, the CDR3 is TGCAGTGCTAGAGTACGGACAGGAGAACCTGAGCAGTTCTTC.

DNA of the CDR3: TGTGCCAGCAGGCGACAGGGAGGTTACGAGCAGTACTTC. Translating it yields CASRRQGGYEQYF. J is TRBJ2-7 and V is TRBV3-1, with a weak D call TRBD1 (7 bases). CDR3 length: 13 amino acids. Trimming left V 6 bases short and J 4 bases short, with 13 bases between. Germline-derived CDR1 and CDR2 are LGHDT and YNNKEL (reference sequence).

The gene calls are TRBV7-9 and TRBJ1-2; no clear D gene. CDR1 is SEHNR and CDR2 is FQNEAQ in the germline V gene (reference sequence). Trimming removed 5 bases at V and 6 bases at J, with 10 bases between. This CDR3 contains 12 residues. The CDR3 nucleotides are TGTGCCAGCAGCCCCATGAGGGATGGCTACACCTTC. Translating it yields CASSPMRDGYTF.

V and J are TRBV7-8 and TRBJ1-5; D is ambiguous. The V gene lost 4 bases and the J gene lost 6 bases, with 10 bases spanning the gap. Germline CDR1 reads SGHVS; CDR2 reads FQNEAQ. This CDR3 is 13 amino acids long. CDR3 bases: TGTGCCAGCAGCTCGAGAGCGAGTCAGCCCCAGCATTTT. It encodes CASSSRASQPQHF. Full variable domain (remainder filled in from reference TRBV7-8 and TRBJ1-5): GAGVSQSPRYKVAKRGQDVALRCDPISGHVSLFWYQQALGQGPEFLTYFQNEAQLDKSGLPSDRFFAERPEGSVSTLKIQRTQQEDSAVYLCASSSRASQPQHFGDGTRLSIL.

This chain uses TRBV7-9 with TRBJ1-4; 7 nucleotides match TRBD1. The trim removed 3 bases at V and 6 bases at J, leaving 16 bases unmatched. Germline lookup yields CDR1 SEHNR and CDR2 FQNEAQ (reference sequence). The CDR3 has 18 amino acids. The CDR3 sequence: CASSFLIRSGTDDEKLFF. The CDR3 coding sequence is TGTGCCAGCAGCTTTCTAATTCGATCCGGGACAGACGATGAAAAACTGTTTTTT.

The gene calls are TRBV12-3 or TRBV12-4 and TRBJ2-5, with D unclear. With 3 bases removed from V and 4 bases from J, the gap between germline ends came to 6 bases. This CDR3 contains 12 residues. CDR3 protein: CASSLGLETQYF. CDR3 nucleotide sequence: TGTGCCAGCAGTTTGGGGTTAGAGACCCAGTACTTC.

The CDR3 DNA is TGTGCCAGCAGTCCCGGGGCGCTACATGGCTACACCTTC. Amino acid sequence: CASSPGALHGYTF. This chain links TRBV27 with TRBJ1-2; D may be TRBD1 (5 bases). The CDR3 runs 13 residues. The V and J ends lost 5 bases and 6 bases respectively, with 13 bases between them. Per germline, CDR1 MNHEY and CDR2 SMNVEV (reference sequence).

The CDR3 reads CSGLRVNTGELFF. The CDR3 DNA reads TGCAGCGGCCTCAGGGTCAACACCGGGGAGCTGTTTTTT. The chain has TRBV29-1 and TRBJ2-2; possible D gene TRBD1, 5 bases. V lost 7 bases and J lost 2, with 11 bases in between. Per germline, CDR1 SQVTM and CDR2 ANQGSEA. CDR3 length equals 13 residues.

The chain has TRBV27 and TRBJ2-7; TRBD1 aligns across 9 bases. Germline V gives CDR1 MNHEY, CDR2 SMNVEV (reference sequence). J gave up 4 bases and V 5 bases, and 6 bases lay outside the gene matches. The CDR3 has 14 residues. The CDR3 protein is CASSIGTGPYEQYF. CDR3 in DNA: TGTGCCAGCAGTATCGGGACAGGGCCTTACGAGCAGTACTTC.

In DNA, the CDR3 is TGCAGTGCCGGCGGGACCAATCTTTACGAGCAGTACTTC. Translated, it gives CSAGGTNLYEQYF. This chain connects TRBV20-1 to TRBJ2-7; D is perhaps TRBD2 (6 bases). With 6 bases removed from V and 4 bases from J, the gap between germline ends came to 16 bases. CDR1 and CDR2 from the germline V gene are DFQATT and SNEGSKA (reference sequence). This CDR3 is built from 13 residues.

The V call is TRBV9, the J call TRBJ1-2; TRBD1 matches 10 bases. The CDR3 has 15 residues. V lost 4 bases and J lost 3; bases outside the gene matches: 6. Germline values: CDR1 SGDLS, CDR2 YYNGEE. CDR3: CASSTRQGAYYGYTF. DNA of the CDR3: TGTGCCAGCAGCACAAGACAGGGGGCGTACTATGGCTACACCTTC.

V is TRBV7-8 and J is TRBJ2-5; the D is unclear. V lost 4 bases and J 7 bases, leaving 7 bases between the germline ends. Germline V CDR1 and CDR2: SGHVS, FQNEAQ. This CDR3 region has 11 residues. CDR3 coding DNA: TGTGCCAGCAGCTCGGACCGGACCCAGTACTTC. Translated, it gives CASSSDRTQYF.

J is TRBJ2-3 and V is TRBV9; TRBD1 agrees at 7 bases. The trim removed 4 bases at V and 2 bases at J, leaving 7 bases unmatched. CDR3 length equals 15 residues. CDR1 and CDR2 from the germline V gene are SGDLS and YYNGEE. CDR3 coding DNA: TGTGCCAGCAGCTCCTCCGGGACAGACACAGATACGCAGTATTTT. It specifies CASSSSGTDTDTQYF.